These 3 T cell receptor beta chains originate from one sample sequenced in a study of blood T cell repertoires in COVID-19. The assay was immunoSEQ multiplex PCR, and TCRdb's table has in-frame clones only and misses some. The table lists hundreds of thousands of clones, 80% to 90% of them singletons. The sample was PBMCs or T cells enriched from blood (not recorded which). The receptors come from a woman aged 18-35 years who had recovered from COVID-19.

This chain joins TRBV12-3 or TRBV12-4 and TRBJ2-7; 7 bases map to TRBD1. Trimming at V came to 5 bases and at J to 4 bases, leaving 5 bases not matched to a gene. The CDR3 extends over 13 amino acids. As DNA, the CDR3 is TGTGCCAGCAGTCCCCGACAGGGTTACGAGCAGTACTTC. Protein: CASSPRQGYEQYF.

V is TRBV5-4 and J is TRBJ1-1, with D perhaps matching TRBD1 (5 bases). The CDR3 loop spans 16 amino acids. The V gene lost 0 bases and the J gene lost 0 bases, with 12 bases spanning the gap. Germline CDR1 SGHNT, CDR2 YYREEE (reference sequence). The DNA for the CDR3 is TGTGCCAGCAGCTTGGTAGGCAGGGCCATGAACACTGAAGCTTTCTTT. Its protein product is CASSLVGRAMNTEAFF. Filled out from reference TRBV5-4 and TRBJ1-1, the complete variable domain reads ETGVTQSPTHLIKTRGQQVTLRCSSQSGHNTVSWYQQALGQGPQFIFQYYREEENGRGNFPPRFSGLQFPNYSSELNVNALELDDSALYLCASSLVGRAMNTEAFFGQGTRLTVV.

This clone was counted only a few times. CDR3 nucleotide sequence: TGTGCCAGCAGCTTAGCGGGGGGGGTCTCCTACAATGAGCAGTTCTTC. The encoded protein is CASSLAGGVSYNEQFF. The V and J genes are TRBV7-6 and TRBJ2-1; TRBD2 matches at 7 bases. CDR3 length: 16 residues. Losses at the gene ends were 0 bases for V and 0 bases for J; bases not matched to a gene: 2. The germline V gene encodes CDR1 SGHVS and CDR2 FNYEAQ.